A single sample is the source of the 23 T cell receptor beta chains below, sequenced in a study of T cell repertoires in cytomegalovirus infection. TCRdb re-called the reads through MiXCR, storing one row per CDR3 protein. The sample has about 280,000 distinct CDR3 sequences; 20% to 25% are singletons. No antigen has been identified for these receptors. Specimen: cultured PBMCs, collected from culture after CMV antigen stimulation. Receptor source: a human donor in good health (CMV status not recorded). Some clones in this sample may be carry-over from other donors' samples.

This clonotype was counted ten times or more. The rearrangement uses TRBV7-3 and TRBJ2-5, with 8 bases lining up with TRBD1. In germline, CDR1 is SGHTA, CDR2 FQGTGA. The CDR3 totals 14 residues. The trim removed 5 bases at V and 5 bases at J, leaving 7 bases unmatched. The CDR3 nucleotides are TGTGCCAGCAGCCTCCCGTACAGGGGGGAGACCCAGTACTTC. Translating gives CASSLPYRGETQYF.

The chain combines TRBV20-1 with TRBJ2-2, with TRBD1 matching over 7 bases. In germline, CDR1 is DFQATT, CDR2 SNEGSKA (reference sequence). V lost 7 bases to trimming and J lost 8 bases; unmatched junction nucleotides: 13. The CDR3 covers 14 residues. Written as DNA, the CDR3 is TGCAGTGTGAATTCCGGAGACAGGGAGGGGGAGCTGTTTTTT. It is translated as CSVNSGDREGELFF.

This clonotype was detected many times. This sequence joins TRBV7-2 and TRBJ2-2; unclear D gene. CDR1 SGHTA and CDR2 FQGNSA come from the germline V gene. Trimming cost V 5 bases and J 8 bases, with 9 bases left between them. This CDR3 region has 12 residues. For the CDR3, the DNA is TGTGCCAGCAGCCTAGGCAGGGGGGAGCTGTTTTTT. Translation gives CASSLGRGELFF.

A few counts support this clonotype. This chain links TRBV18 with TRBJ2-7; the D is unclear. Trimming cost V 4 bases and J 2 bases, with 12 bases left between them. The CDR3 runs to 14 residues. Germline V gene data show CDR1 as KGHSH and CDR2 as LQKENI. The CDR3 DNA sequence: TGTGCCAGCTCACAAGGATTGAAGCCCTACGAGCAGTACGTC. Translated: CASSQGLKPYEQYV.

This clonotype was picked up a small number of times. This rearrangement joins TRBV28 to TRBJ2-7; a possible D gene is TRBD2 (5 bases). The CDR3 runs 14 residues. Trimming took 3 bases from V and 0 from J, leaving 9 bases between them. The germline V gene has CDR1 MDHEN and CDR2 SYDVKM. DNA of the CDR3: TGTGCCAGCAGTTTTATTCTAGCCTCCTACGAGCAGTACTTC. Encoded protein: CASSFILASYEQYF.

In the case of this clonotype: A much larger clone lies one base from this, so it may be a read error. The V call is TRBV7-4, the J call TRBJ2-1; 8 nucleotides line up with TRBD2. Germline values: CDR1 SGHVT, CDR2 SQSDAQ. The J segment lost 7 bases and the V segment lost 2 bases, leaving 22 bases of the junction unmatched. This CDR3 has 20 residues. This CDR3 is CASSLPGGVGGVLVRNEQFF. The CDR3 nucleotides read TGTGCCAGCAGCTTACCCGGGGGGGTCGGCGGGGTTTTGGTTCGAAATGAGCAGTTCTTC.

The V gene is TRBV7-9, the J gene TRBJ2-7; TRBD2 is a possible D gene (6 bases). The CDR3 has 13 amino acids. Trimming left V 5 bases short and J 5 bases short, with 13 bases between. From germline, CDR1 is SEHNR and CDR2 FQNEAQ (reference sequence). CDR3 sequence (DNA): TGTGCCAGCAGCCCGTTAGCGGCTCACGAGCAGTACTTC. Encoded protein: CASSPLAAHEQYF.

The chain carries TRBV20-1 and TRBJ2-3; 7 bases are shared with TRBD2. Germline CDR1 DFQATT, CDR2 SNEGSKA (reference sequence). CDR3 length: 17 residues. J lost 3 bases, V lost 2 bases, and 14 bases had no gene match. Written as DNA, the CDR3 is TGCAGTGCTAGAACACAACTAGCGCTAGTGTCTACAGATACGCAGTATTTT. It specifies CSARTQLALVSTDTQYF.

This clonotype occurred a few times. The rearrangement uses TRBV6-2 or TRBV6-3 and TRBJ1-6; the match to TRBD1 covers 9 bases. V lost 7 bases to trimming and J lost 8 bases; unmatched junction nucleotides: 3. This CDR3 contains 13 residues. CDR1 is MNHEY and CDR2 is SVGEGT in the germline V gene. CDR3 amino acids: CASTRDRDSPLHF. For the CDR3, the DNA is TGTGCCAGCACGCGGGACAGGGATTCACCCCTCCACTTT.

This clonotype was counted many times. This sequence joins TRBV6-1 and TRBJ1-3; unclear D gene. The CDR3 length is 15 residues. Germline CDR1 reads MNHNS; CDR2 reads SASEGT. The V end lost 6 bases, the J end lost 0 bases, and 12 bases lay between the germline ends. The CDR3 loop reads CASRADPSSGNTIYF. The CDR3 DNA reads TGTGCCAGCAGAGCGGACCCGAGCTCTGGAAACACCATATATTTT.

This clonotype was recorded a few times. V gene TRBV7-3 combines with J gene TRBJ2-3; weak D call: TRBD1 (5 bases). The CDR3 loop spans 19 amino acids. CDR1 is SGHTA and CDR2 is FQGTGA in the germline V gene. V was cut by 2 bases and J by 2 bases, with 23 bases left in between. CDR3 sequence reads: CASSLDSDSFLTDTDTQYF. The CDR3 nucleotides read TGTGCCAGCAGCTTAGACTCCGACAGTTTTTTGACCGACACAGATACGCAGTATTTT.

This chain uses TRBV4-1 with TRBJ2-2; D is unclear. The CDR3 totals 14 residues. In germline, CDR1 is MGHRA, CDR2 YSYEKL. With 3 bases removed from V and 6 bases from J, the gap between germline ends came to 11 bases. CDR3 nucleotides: TGCGCCAGCAGCCATTTAGAGGTAGCCGGGGAGCTGTTTTTT. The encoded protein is CASSHLEVAGELFF.

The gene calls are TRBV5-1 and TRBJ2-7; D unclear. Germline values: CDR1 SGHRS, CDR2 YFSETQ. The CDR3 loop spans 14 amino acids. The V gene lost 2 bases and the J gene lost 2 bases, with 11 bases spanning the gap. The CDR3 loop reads CASSFEGKAYEQYF. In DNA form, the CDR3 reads TGCGCCAGCAGCTTTGAAGGAAAAGCCTACGAGCAGTACTTC.

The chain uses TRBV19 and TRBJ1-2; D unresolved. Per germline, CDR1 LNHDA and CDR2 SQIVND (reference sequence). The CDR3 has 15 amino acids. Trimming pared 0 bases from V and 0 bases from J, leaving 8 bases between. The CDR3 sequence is CASSIDRASNYGYTF. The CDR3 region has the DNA TGTGCCAGTAGTATAGATAGAGCCTCTAACTATGGCTACACCTTC.

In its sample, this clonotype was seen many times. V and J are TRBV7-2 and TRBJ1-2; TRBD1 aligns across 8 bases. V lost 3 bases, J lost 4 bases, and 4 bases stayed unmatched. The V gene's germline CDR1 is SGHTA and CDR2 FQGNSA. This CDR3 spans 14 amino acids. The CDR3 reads CASSLTGDLYGYTF. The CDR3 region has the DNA TGTGCCAGCAGCTTGACAGGGGATCTCTATGGCTACACCTTC.

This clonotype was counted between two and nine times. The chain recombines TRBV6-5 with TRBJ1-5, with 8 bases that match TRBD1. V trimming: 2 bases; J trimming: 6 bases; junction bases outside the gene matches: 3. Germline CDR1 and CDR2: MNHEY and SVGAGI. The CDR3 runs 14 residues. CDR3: CASSYETGVQPQHF. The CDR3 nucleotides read TGTGCCAGCAGTTACGAGACAGGGGTTCAGCCCCAGCATTTT.

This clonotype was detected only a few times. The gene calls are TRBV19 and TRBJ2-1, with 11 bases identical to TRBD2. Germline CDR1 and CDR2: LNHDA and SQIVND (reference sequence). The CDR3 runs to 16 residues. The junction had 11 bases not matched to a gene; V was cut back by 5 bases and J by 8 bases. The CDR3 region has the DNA TGTGCCAGTAGTGCCCCCCTAGCGGGAGGTCGCTATGAGCAGTTCTTC. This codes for CASSAPLAGGRYEQFF.

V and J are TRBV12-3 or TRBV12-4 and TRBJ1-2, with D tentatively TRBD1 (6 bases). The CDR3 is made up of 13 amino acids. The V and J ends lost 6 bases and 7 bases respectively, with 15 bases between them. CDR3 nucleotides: TGTGCCAGCAGCCAGGGGCTGTTGGGTGGCTACACCTTC. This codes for CASSQGLLGGYTF.

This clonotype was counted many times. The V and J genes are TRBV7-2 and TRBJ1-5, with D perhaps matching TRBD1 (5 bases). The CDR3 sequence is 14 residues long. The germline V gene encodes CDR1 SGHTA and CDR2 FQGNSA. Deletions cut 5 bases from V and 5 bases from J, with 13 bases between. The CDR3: CASSTRPGDQPQHF. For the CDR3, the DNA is TGTGCCAGCAGCACAAGGCCGGGGGATCAGCCCCAGCATTTT.

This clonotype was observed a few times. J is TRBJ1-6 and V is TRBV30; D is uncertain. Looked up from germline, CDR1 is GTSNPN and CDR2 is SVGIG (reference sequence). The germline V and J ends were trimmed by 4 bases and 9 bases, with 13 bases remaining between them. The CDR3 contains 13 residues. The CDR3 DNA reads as TGTGCCTGGAATTCCGGGTTTTCTTCACCCCTCCACTTT. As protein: CAWNSGFSSPLHF.

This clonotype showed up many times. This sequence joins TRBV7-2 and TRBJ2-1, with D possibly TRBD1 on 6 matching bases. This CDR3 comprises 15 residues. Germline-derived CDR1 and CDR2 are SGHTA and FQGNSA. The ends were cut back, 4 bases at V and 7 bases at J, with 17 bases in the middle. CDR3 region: CASSSRVGRGNEQFF. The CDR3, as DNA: TGTGCCAGCAGCTCCCGAGTGGGCAGGGGAAATGAGCAGTTCTTC. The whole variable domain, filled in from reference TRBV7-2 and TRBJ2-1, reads GAGVSQSPSNKVTEKGKDVELRCDPISGHTALYWYRQSLGQGLEFLIYFQGNSAPDKSGLPSDRFSAERTGGSVSTLTIQRTQQEDSAVYLCASSSRVGRGNEQFFGPGTRLTVL.

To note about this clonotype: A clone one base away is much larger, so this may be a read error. CDR3 sequence: CASSRQGAGQLQHF. Written as DNA, the CDR3 is TGTGCCAGCAGCAGGCAGGGGGCTGGACAGCTCCAGCATTTT. The V and J genes are TRBV7-2 and TRBJ1-5, with 8 bases aligning to TRBD1. This CDR3 is 14 amino acids long. Germline-derived CDR1 and CDR2 are SGHTA and FQGNSA.

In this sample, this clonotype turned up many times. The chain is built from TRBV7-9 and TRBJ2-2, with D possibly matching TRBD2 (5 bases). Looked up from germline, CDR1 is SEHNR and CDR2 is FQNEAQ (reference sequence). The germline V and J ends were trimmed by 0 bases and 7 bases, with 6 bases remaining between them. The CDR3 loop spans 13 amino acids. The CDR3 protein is CASSLAGSGELFF. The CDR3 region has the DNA TGTGCCAGCAGCTTAGCTGGGAGCGGGGAGCTGTTTTTT.